These 10 T cell receptor beta chains came from one sample sequenced in a study of cytotoxic CD8 clonotypes in ibrutinib-treated CLL. The data were produced by immunoSEQ multiplex PCR, yet TCRdb's version contains in-frame clones alone and is incomplete. The repertoire holds more than 300,000 clones, with about 80% as singletons. Sequenced here: PBMCs, sampled before ibrutinib treatment. The origin of the receptors is a human donor with chronic lymphocytic leukemia.

The chain carries TRBV30 and TRBJ2-1; possibly TRBD1 for D (5 bases). This CDR3 has 12 residues. Trimming removed 3 bases at V and 4 bases at J, with 7 bases between. Per germline, CDR1 GTSNPN and CDR2 SVGIG (reference sequence). As DNA, the CDR3 is TGTGCCTGGAGAAGGGGTTACAATGAGCAGTTCTTC. This sequence encodes CAWRRGYNEQFF.

The CDR3 DNA sequence: TGTGCCAGTACCCCAACAGGGGCTCAGCCCCAGCATTTT. Encoded protein: CASTPTGAQPQHF. The chain recombines TRBV19 with TRBJ1-5, with TRBD1 matching over 7 bases. Germline assignment: CDR1 LNHDA and CDR2 SQIVND (reference sequence). There are 13 residues in the CDR3. The V gene end was trimmed by 7 bases and the J gene end by 6 bases; junction bases not matched to a gene: 6.

In the case of this clone: A clone one base away is much larger, so this may be a read error. This sample also contains other DNA sequences that code for the same CDR3. The chain employs TRBV7-6 and TRBJ2-3, with TRBD2 matching 10 bases. After removal of 1 base from V and 1 base from J, the junction contained 2 bases not matched to a gene. The CDR3 consists of 16 residues. The V gene's germline CDR1 is SGHVS and CDR2 FNYEAQ. Written as DNA, the CDR3 is TGTGCCAGCAGCTTAGGGCTAGCGGGAGGCACAGATACGCAGTATTTT. This gives the protein CASSLGLAGGTDTQYF. Variable domain in full (rest from reference TRBV7-6 and TRBJ2-3): GAGVSQSPRYKVTKRGQDVALRCDPISGHVSLYWYRQALGQGPEFLTYFNYEAQQDKSGLPNDRFSAERPEGSISTLTIQRTEQRDSAMYRCASSLGLAGGTDTQYFGPGTRLTVL.

The chain carries TRBV19 and TRBJ1-5, with D tentatively TRBD1 (5 bases). The V gene lost 1 base and the J gene lost 3 bases, with 13 bases spanning the gap. The CDR3 consists of 16 residues. CDR1 and CDR2 (germline): LNHDA, SQIVND (reference sequence). The CDR3 bases are TGTGCCAGTAGTATAGTAGAAGGGGCACCCAATCAGCCCCAGCATTTT. Its translation is CASSIVEGAPNQPQHF.

The gene calls are TRBV1 and TRBJ1-4. TRBV1 is designated a pseudogene. The CDR3 loop spans 14 amino acids. This CDR3 reads CTSSQDLGGEKLFF. The CDR3 DNA reads TGCACCAGCAGCCAAGATCTGGGGGGGGAAAAACTGTTTTTT.

The chain links TRBV7-9 to TRBJ2-5; D is possibly TRBD1 or TRBD2 (5 bases each). This CDR3 comprises 15 residues. V was cut by 5 bases and J by 2 bases, with 15 bases left in between. Germline CDR1 SEHNR, CDR2 FQNEAQ (reference sequence). The CDR3 DNA follows: TGTGCCAGCAGCCAAGGGACGGTGACTCAAGAGACCCAGTACTTC. Translating it yields CASSQGTVTQETQYF.

J is TRBJ2-3 and V is TRBV7-9; tentative D call: TRBD1 (6 bases). V lost 0 bases and J 6 bases, leaving 13 bases between the germline ends. CDR1 and CDR2 (germline): SEHNR, FQNEAQ (reference sequence). The CDR3 loop spans 15 amino acids. The CDR3 protein is CASSLAYRAGDTQYF. The CDR3 nucleotides are TGTGCCAGCAGCTTAGCGTACAGGGCCGGGGATACGCAGTATTTT. Using reference TRBV7-9 and TRBJ2-3 for the parts outside the CDR3, the full variable domain is DTGVSQNPRHKITKRGQNVTFRCDPISEHNRLYWYRQTLGQGPEFLTYFQNEAQLEKSRLLSDRFSAERPKGSFSTLEIQRTEQGDSAMYLCASSLAYRAGDTQYFGPGTRLTVL.

J is TRBJ2-1 and V is TRBV7-6; TRBD2 might be the D (8 bases). The CDR3 covers 15 residues. V shed 3 bases and J shed 2 bases, with 11 bases lying between them. In germline, CDR1 is SGHVS, CDR2 FNYEAQ. CDR3 DNA: TGTGCCAGCAGCTTCGGGAGGGGGCCCTACAATGAGCAGTTCTTC. Encoded protein: CASSFGRGPYNEQFF.

This chain links TRBV5-1 with TRBJ2-7; possibly TRBD2 for D (6 bases). Germline V gene sequence: CDR1 SGHRS, CDR2 YFSETQ. Trimming left V 0 bases short and J 2 bases short, with 12 bases between. The CDR3 is 15 residues long. The CDR3 loop reads CASSLGSGPTYEQYF. CDR3 sequence (DNA): TGCGCCAGCAGCTTGGGAAGCGGGCCCACCTACGAGCAGTACTTC.

The CDR3 DNA sequence: TGTGCCAGCAGTGATGGTGAAAAACTGTTTTTT. Translated: CASSDGEKLFF. The J gene is TRBJ1-4, the V gene TRBV2; D gene ambiguous. Trimming cost V 3 bases and J 7 bases, with 3 bases left between them. The germline V gene has CDR1 SNHLY and CDR2 FYNNEI. The CDR3 totals 11 residues.